This T cell receptor beta chain emerged from a study of neoadjuvant anti-PD-1 for oral cavity cancer. Across the whole study: Patients without progression received a fourth nivolumab dose around day 43, then surgical resection on days 50-56.

The J segment lost 7 bases and the V segment lost 5 bases, leaving 14 bases of the junction unmatched. CDR1 and CDR2 from the germline V gene are SEHNR and FQNEAQ (reference sequence). CDR3 length: 16 residues. The repertoire was sequenced with immunoSEQ multiplex PCR; TCRdb's copy has only in-frame clones and lacks some. The sample carries some 7,000 clones, roughly 70% recorded once. These newly diagnosed stage II-IVA oral cavity squamous cell carcinoma patients had no prior systemic or radiation treatment. No culture or expansion preceded analysis of these blood cells. The specimen was PBMCs, collected before nivolumab (anti-PD-1) treatment. This rearrangement joins TRBV7-9 to TRBJ2-7, with 10 nucleotides matching TRBD2. This sequence was found in a person aged 40 to 85 with oral cavity squamous cell carcinoma. The CDR3 is CASSPLSGGAFREQYF. Written as DNA, the CDR3 is TGTGCCAGCAGCCCCCTAAGCGGGGGGGCCTTTAGGGAGCAGTACTTC.